Shown below are 20 T cell receptor beta chains from a single sample sequenced in a study of CD8+ T cells in alopecia areata. Treatment specified: oral pan-JAK inhibitor, 5-10 mg twice daily. Sequencing used cDNA as its template, made by extracting RNA and reverse transcribing it. Profiled with immunoSEQ multiplex PCR; TCRdb holds only in-frame clones, not every one. The sample consists of about 190,000 clones, roughly three fifths of them appearing once. The starting material was CD4+ T cells sorted from blood, obtained at week 4, from a patient treated with tofacitinib. These receptors originate from a human donor with alopecia areata.

The J gene is TRBJ2-3, the V gene TRBV7-2; 8 nucleotides align to TRBD1. Trimming at V came to 0 bases and at J to 6 bases, leaving 2 bases not matched to a gene. CDR1 is SGHTA and CDR2 is FQGNSA in the germline V gene. This CDR3 region has 14 residues. This chain's CDR3 is CASSLADRGDTQYF. Written as DNA, the CDR3 is TGTGCCAGCAGCTTAGCCGACAGGGGCGATACGCAGTATTTT. Complete variable domain (other parts from reference TRBV7-2 and TRBJ2-3): GAGVSQSPSNKVTEKGKDVELRCDPISGHTALYWYRQSLGQGLEFLIYFQGNSAPDKSGLPSDRFSAERTGGSVSTLTIQRTQQEDSAVYLCASSLADRGDTQYFGPGTRLTVL.

The chain couples TRBV6-1 to TRBJ2-5; 9 nucleotides match TRBD2. CDR3 length: 13 residues. The ends lost 5 bases at V and 5 bases at J; junction bases unmatched: 3. Germline assignment: CDR1 MNHNS and CDR2 SASEGT. The CDR3 here is CASSRTSAETQYF. DNA of the CDR3: TGTGCCAGCAGTAGGACTAGCGCGGAGACCCAGTACTTC.

CDR3 DNA: TGTGCCAGCAGTTACGGCGCCGATACGCAGTATTTT. Translating it yields CASSYGADTQYF. The chain recombines TRBV2 with TRBJ2-3; D not resolved. The CDR3 length is 12 residues. The germline V gene encodes CDR1 SNHLY and CDR2 FYNNEI. V was shortened by 5 bases and J by 6 bases, with 9 bases between the two germline ends. Full variable domain (missing parts from reference TRBV2 and TRBJ2-3): EPEVTQTPSHQVTQMGQEVILRCVPISNHLYFYWYRQILGQKVEFLVSFYNNEISEKSEIFDDQFSVERPDGSNFTLKIRSTKLEDSAMYFCASSYGADTQYFGPGTRLTVL.

This clone was recorded a few times. The rearrangement joins TRBV29-1 to TRBJ1-2; D possibly corresponds to TRBD1 (5 bases). Germline lookup yields CDR1 SQVTM and CDR2 ANQGSEA. CDR3 length: 12 residues. The V end was cut by 5 bases, the J end by 4 bases, with 11 bases between. The CDR3 spells CSVSKGVYGYTF. DNA for the CDR3: TGCAGCGTTAGTAAAGGGGTCTATGGCTACACCTTC.

V and J are TRBV19 and TRBJ2-1; 8 bases match TRBD2. The J segment lost 2 bases and the V segment lost 9 bases, leaving 12 bases of the junction unmatched. The CDR3 extends over 16 amino acids. CDR1 LNHDA and CDR2 SQIVND come from the germline V gene (reference sequence). CDR3 residues: CASADIAGSPYNEQFF. The CDR3 DNA follows: TGTGCCAGCGCTGACATAGCGGGAAGCCCCTACAATGAGCAGTTCTTC.

The count of this clone is one. The chain is built from TRBV5-1 and TRBJ1-1; D perhaps matches TRBD1 (5 bases). CDR3 length: 15 residues. Germline V lookup: CDR1 SGHRS, CDR2 YFSETQ. Deletions cut 6 bases from V and 1 base from J, with 16 bases between. CDR3 nucleotide sequence: TGCGCCAGCACCCCAGATGGGGCCGGGAACACTGAAGCTTTCTTT. It encodes CASTPDGAGNTEAFF.

The chain has TRBV29-1 and TRBJ1-5, with TRBD1 matching 7 bases. The germline V gene encodes CDR1 SQVTM and CDR2 ANQGSEA. V was pared by 5 bases and J by 6 bases, with 10 bases of the junction left unmatched. CDR3 size: 14 residues. The DNA of the CDR3 is TGCAGCGTTTCCGGGACAGCCGAAGGTCAGCCCCAGCATTTT. Amino acid sequence: CSVSGTAEGQPQHF.

The J gene is TRBJ2-1, the V gene TRBV30, with 13 bases that match TRBD2. This CDR3 spans 15 amino acids. Germline lookup yields CDR1 GTSNPN and CDR2 SVGIG (reference sequence). The ends lost 4 bases at V and 5 bases at J; junction bases unmatched: 5. The CDR3 protein is CAWTRGTSGNNEQFF. The CDR3 bases are TGTGCCTGGACCCGTGGGACTAGCGGGAACAATGAGCAGTTCTTC.

This clone was seen only a few times. CDR3 region: CASRGQLNTEAFF. DNA of the CDR3: TGTGCCAGCAGGGGACAGTTGAACACTGAAGCTTTCTTT. V is TRBV2 and J is TRBJ1-1, with 7 bases identical to TRBD1. The CDR3 is made up of 13 amino acids. After removal of 6 bases from V and 0 bases from J, the junction contained 1 base not matched to a gene. The germline gives CDR1 SNHLY, CDR2 FYNNEI.

The chain links TRBV11-2 to TRBJ2-1; D is possibly TRBD2 (6 bases). The CDR3 totals 15 residues. V was pared by 7 bases and J by 2 bases, with 15 bases between. The germline V gene encodes CDR1 SGHAT and CDR2 FQNNGV. CDR3 in amino acids: CASKEASAAYNEQFF. The CDR3 region has the DNA TGTGCCAGCAAGGAGGCTAGCGCTGCCTACAATGAGCAGTTCTTC.

The chain has TRBV29-1 and TRBJ1-1, with unresolved D. Germline V gene data show CDR1 as SQVTM and CDR2 as ANQGSEA. V lost 7 bases and J 5 bases, leaving 8 bases between the germline ends. CDR3 length: 10 amino acids. CDR3 loop: CSALVTEAFF. The DNA for the CDR3 is TGCAGCGCCCTAGTAACTGAAGCTTTCTTT.

This clone has only one observation. CDR3 nucleotides: TGCAGCGTGTCCCCTGGGGGTATTGGCACTGAAGCTTTCTTT. It encodes CSVSPGGIGTEAFF. The chain is built from TRBV29-1 and TRBJ1-1, with a weak D call TRBD1 (5 bases). The V gene lost 6 bases and the J gene lost 4 bases, with 18 bases spanning the gap. Germline CDR1 is SQVTM and CDR2 is ANQGSEA. There are 14 residues in the CDR3.

The chain combines TRBV19 with TRBJ2-1, with TRBD1 matching 10 bases. CDR3 size: 15 residues. J was trimmed by 4 bases and V by 6 bases; bases with no gene match: 6. Germline V gene lookup returns CDR1 LNHDA and CDR2 SQIVND (reference sequence). CDR3: CASRRTGGNYNEQFF. CDR3 nucleotides: TGTGCCAGTAGGAGGACAGGGGGAAATTACAATGAGCAGTTCTTC.

This clone was found a few times. The chain links TRBV30 to TRBJ1-1; D not resolved. CDR1 GTSNPN and CDR2 SVGIG come from the germline V gene (reference sequence). This CDR3 contains 13 residues. Trimming took 0 bases from V and 5 from J, leaving 10 bases between them. CDR3 amino acids: CAWSVRESTEAFF. CDR3 nucleotides: TGTGCCTGGAGTGTCCGGGAATCGACTGAAGCTTTCTTT. The variable domain in full, with the rest retrieved from reference TRBV30 and TRBJ1-1, is SQTIHQWPATLVQPVGSPLSLECTVEGTSNPNLYWYRQAAGRGLQLLFYSVGIGQISSEVPQNLSASRPQDRQFILSSKKLLLSDSGFYLCAWSVRESTEAFFGQGTRLTVV.

The chain joins TRBV25-1 to TRBJ2-5; 8 nucleotides align to TRBD2. The V and J ends lost 8 bases and 4 bases, in that order; junction bases with no gene match: 18. From germline, CDR1 is MGHDK and CDR2 SYGVNS. The CDR3 loop spans 17 amino acids. In nucleotides, the CDR3 is TGTGCCAGCGGACGGGGAGCGGGAGTAGCTTGGGGAGAGACCCAGTACTTC. Protein product: CASGRGAGVAWGETQYF.

The V call is TRBV7-9, the J call TRBJ2-5; maybe TRBD2 (7 bases). The CDR3 runs to 14 residues. The germline CDR1 and CDR2 sequences are SEHNR and FQNEAQ (reference sequence). V dropped 4 bases and J dropped 4 bases, with 13 bases sitting between them. The CDR3 nucleotides read TGTGCCAGCAGCTCTAGGGGGGGCACAGAGACCCAGTACTTC. As protein: CASSSRGGTETQYF.

This chain joins TRBV29-1 and TRBJ2-3, with 9 nucleotides matching TRBD2. The CDR3 is 17 residues long. The V gene's germline CDR1 is SQVTM and CDR2 ANQGSEA. The trim removed 0 bases at V and 0 bases at J, leaving 7 bases unmatched. The CDR3 spells CSVEDLGREGSTDTQYF. DNA of the CDR3: TGCAGCGTTGAAGATCTTGGGCGGGAGGGTAGCACAGATACGCAGTATTTT.

This clone was seen a few times. The chain combines TRBV29-1 with TRBJ2-2, with 9 nucleotides matching TRBD1. The CDR3 consists of 14 residues. With 4 bases clipped from V and 4 bases from J, the junction kept 4 bases outside the gene matches. Germline-derived CDR1 and CDR2 are SQVTM and ANQGSEA. This chain's CDR3 is CSVGGTGLTGELFF. Here the CDR3 DNA reads TGCAGCGTTGGGGGGACAGGGCTCACCGGGGAGCTGTTTTTT.

This clone was found a few times. V usage is TRBV18 and J usage is TRBJ2-1, with D possibly matching TRBD2 (7 bases). Trimming took off 3 bases at V and 2 bases at J, with 11 bases between the two ends. Germline assignment: CDR1 KGHSH and CDR2 LQKENI. The CDR3 runs 15 residues. The CDR3 sequence is CASSPGGAAYNEQFF. In nucleotides, the CDR3 is TGTGCCAGCTCACCGGGGGGGGCAGCCTACAATGAGCAGTTCTTC.

This clone was counted a few times. The rearrangement links TRBV4-3 to TRBJ2-4; D unresolved. Germline V lookup: CDR1 LGHNA, CDR2 YSLEER. This CDR3 comprises 15 residues. The ends were cut back, 2 bases at V and 6 bases at J, with 14 bases in the middle. DNA of the CDR3: TGCGCCAGCAGCCAACAGATCCGACCGGGAAACATTCAGTACTTC. Protein: CASSQQIRPGNIQYF.